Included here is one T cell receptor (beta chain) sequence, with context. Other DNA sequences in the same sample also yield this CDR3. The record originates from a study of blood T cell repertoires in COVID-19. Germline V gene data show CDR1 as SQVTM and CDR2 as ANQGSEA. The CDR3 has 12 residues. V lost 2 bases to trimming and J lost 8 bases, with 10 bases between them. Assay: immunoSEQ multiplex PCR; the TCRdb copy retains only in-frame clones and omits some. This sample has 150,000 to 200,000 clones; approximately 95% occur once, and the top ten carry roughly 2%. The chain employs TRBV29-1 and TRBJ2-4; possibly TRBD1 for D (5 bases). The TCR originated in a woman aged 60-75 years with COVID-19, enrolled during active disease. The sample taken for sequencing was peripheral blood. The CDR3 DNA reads TGCAGCGTTGAACAGGGTAGCCACATTCAGTACTTC. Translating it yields CSVEQGSHIQYF.